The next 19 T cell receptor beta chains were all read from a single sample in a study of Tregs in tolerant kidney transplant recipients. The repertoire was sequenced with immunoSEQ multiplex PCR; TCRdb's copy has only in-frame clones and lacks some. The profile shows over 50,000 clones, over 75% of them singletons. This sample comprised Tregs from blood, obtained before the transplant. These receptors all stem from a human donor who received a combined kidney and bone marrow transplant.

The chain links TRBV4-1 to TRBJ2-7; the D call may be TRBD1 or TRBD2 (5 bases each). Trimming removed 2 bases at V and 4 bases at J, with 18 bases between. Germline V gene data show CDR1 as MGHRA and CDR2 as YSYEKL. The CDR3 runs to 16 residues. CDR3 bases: TGCGCCAGCAGCCAACAAAAACCGGGACGGCAATACGAGCAGTACTTC. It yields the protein CASSQQKPGRQYEQYF.

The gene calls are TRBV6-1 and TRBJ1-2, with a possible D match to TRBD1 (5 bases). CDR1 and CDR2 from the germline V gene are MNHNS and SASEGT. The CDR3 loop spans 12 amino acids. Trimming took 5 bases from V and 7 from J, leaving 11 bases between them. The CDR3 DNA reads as TGTGCCAGCAGTAACGGCGGGGGTGGCTACACCTTC. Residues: CASSNGGGGYTF.

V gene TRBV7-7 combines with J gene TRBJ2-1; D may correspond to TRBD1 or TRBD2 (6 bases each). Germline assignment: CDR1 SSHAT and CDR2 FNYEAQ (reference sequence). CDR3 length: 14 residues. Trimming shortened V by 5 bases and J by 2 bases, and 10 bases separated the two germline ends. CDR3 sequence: CASSPGATYNEQFF. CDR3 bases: TGTGCCAGCAGCCCGGGGGCAACCTACAATGAGCAGTTCTTC.

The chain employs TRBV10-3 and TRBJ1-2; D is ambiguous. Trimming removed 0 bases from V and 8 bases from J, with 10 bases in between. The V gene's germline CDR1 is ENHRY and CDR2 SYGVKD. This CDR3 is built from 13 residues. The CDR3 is CAISESMVGGYTF. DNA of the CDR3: TGTGCCATCAGTGAGTCGATGGTGGGAGGCTACACCTTC.

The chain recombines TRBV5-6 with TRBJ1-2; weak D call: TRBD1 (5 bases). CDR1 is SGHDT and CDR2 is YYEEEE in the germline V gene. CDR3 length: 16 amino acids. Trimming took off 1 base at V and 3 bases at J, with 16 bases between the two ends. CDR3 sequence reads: CASSLSTALFYYGYTF. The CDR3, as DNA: TGTGCCAGCAGCTTGTCGACAGCCCTCTTTTACTATGGCTACACCTTC.

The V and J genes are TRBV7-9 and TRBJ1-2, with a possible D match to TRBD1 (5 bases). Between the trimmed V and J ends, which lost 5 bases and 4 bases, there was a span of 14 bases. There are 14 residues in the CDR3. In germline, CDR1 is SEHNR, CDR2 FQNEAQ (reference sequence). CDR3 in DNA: TGTGCCAGCAGCCCCGGGGCCAAGAGCTATGGCTACACCTTC. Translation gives CASSPGAKSYGYTF.

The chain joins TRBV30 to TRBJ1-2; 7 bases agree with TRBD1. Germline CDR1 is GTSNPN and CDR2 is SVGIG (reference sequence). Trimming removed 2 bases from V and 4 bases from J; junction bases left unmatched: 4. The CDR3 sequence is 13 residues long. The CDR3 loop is CAWSRTGPYGYTF. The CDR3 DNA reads TGTGCCTGGAGTCGGACAGGCCCCTATGGCTACACCTTC.

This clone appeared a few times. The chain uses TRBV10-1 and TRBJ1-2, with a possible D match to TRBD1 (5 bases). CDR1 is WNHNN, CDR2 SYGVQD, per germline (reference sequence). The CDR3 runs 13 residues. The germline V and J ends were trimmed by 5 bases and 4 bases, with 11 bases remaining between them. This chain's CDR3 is CASSPDRAYGYTF. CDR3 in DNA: TGCGCCAGCAGTCCTGACAGAGCCTATGGCTACACCTTC.

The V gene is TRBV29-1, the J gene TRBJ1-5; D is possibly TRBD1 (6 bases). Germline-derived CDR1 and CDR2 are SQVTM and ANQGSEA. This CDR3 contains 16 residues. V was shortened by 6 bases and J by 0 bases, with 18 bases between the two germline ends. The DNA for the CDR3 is TGCAGCGTCCTACAGGGAAGCACGGATAGCAATCAGCCCCAGCATTTT. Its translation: CSVLQGSTDSNQPQHF.

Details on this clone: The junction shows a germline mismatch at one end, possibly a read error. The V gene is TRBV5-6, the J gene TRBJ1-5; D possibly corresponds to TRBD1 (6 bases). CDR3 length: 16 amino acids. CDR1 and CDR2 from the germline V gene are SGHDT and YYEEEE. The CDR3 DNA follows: TGTGCCAGCACCTTGAGCAGGGGACGTGGCAATCAGCCCCAGCATTTT. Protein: CASTLSRGRGNQPQHF.

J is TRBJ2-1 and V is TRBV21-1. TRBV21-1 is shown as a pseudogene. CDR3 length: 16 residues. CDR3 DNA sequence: TGTGCCAGCAGCACACGCGACGGACGCACCTACAATGAGCAGTTCTTC. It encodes CASSTRDGRTYNEQFF.

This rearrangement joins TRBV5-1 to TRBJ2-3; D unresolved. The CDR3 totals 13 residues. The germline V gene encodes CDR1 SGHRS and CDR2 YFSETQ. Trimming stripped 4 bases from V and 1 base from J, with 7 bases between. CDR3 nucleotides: TGCGCCAGCAGCCTTATGGGCACAGATACGCAGTATTTT. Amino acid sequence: CASSLMGTDTQYF. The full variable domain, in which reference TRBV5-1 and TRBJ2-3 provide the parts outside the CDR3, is KAGVTQTPRYLIKTRGQQVTLSCSPISGHRSVSWYQQTPGQGLQFLFEYFSETQRNKGNFPGRFSGRQFSNSRSEMNVSTLELGDSALYLCASSLMGTDTQYFGPGTRLTVL.

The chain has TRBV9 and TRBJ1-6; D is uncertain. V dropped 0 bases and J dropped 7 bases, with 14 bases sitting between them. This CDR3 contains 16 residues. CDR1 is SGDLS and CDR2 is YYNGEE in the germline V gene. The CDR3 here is CASSVDISPGNSPLHF. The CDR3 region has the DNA TGTGCCAGCAGCGTAGACATCTCCCCCGGGAATTCACCCCTCCACTTT.

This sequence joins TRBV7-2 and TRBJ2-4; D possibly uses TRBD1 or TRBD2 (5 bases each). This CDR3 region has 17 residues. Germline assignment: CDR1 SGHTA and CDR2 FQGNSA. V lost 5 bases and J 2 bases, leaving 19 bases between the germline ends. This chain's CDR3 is CASSLGHLTSTKNIQYF. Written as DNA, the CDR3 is TGTGCCAGCAGCCTAGGACACCTCACTAGTACCAAAAACATTCAGTACTTC.

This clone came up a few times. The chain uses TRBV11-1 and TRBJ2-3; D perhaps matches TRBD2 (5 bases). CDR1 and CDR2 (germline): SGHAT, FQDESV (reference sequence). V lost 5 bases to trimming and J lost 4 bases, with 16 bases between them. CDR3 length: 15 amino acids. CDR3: CASSPRTPGPDTQYF. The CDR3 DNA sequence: TGTGCCAGCAGCCCACGGACTCCCGGCCCAGATACGCAGTATTTT.

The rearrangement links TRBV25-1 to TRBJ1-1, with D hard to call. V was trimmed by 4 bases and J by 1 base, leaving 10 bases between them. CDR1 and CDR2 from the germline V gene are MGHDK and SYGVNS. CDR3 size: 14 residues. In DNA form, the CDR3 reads TGTGCCAGCAGTGGCTGGAATACGAACACTGAAGCTTTCTTT. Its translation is CASSGWNTNTEAFF.

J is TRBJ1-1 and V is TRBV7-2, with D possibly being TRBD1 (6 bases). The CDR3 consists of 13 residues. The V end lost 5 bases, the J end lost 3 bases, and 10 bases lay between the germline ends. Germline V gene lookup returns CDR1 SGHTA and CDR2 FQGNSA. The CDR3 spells CASSRNRDTEAFF. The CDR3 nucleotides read TGTGCCAGCAGCCGAAACAGGGACACTGAAGCTTTCTTT.

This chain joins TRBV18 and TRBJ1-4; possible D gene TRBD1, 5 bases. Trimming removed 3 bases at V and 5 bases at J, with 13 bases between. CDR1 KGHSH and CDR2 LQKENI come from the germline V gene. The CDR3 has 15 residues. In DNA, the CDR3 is TGTGCCAGCTCACCGACAGCCGCGGGGAATGAAAAACTGTTTTTT. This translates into CASSPTAAGNEKLFF. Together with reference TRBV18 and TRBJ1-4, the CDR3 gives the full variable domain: NAGVMQNPRHLVRRRGQEARLRCSPMKGHSHVYWYRQLPEEGLKFMVYLQKENIIDESGMPKERFSAEFPKEGPSILRIQQVVRGDSAAYFCASSPTAAGNEKLFFGSGTQLSVL.

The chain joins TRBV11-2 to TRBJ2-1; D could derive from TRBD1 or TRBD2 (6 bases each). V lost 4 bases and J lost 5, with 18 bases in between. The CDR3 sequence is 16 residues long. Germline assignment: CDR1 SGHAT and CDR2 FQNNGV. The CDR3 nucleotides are TGTGCCAGCAGCTCCCAGGGGAGGAACTACGACAATGAGCAGTTCTTC. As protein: CASSSQGRNYDNEQFF.